This TCR beta chain was obtained from a study of control samples from healthy donors and cancer patients. This clone was recorded only once. Clones were read by immunoSEQ multiplex PCR, and TCRdb kept only the in-frame ones, dropping some. The sample carries 150,000 or so clones, more than 90% recorded once. CDR3 length: 15 amino acids. The V gene lost 0 bases and the J gene lost 1 base, with 10 bases spanning the gap. CDR1 and CDR2 (germline): SGDLS, YYNGEE. This TCR came from a man aged 18 to 29 in good health. The sample consisted of blood. This chain connects TRBV9 to TRBJ2-5; D remains ambiguous. The CDR3 DNA reads TGTGCCAGCAGCGTAGGTGGAGTCAGCCAAGAGACCCAGTACTTC. The encoded protein is CASSVGGVSQETQYF. Full variable domain (outside the CDR3, taken from reference TRBV9 and TRBJ2-5): DSGVTQTPKHLITATGQRVTLRCSPRSGDLSVYWYQQSLDQGLQFLIQYYNGEERAKGNILERFSAQQFPDLHSELNLSSLELGDSALYFCASSVGGVSQETQYFGPGTRLLVL.